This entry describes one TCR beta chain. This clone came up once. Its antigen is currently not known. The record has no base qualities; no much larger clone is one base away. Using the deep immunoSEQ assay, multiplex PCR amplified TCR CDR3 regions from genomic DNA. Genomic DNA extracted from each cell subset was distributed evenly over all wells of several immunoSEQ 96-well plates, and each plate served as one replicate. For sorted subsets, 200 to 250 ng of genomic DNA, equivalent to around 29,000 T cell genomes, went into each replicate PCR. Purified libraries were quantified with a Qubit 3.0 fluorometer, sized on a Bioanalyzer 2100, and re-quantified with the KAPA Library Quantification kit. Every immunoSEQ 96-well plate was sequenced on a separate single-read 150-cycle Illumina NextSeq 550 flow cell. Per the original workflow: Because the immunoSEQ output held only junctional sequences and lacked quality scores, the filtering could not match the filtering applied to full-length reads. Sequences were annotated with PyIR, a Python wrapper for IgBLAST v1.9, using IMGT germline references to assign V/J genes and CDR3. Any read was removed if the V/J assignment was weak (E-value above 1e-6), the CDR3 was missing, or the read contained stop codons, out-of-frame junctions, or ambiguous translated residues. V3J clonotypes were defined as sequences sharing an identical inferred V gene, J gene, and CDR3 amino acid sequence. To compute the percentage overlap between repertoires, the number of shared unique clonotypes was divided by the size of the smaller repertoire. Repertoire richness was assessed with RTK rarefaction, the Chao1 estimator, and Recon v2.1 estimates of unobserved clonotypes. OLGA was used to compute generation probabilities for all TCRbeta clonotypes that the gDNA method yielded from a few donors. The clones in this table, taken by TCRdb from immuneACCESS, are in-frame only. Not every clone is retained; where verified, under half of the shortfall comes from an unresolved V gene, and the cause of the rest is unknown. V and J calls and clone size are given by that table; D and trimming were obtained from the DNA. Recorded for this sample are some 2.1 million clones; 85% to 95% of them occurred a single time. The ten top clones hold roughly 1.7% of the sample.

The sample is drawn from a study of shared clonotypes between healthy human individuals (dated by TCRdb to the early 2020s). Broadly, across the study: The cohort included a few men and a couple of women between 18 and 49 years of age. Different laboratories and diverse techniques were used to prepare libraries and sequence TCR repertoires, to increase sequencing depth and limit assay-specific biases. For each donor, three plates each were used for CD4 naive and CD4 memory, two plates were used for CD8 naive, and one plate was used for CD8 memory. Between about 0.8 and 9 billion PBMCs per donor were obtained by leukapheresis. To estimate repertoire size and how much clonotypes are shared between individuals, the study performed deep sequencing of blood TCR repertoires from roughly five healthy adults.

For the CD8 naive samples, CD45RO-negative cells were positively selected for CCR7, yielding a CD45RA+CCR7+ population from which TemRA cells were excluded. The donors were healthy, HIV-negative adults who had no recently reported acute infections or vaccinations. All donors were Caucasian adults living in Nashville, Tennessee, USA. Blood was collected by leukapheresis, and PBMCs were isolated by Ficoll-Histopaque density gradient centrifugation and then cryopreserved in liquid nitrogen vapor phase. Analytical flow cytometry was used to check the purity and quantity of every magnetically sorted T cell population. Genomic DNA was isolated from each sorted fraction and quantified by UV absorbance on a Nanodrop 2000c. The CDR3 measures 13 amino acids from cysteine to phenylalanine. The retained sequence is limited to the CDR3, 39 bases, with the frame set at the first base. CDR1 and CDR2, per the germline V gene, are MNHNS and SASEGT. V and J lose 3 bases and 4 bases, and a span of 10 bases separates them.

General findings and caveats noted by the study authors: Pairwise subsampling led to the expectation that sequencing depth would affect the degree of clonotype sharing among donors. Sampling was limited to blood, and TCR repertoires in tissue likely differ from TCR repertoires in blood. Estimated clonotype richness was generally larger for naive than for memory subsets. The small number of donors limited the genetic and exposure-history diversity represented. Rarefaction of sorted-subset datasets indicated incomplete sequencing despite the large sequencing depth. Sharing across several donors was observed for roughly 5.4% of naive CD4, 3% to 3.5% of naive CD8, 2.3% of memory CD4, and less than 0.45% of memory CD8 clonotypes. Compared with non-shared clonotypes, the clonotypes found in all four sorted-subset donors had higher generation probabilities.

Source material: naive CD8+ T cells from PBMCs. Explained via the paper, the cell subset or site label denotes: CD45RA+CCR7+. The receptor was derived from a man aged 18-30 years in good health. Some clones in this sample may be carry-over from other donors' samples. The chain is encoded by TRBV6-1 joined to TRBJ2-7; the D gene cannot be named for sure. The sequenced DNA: TGTGCCAGCAGTGATATACTGCGTTACGAGCAGTACTTC. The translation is CASSDILRYEQYF.